In this sample, the clone carrying this TCR beta chain turned up a few times. Its antigen is unidentified. Sorting that relied on CD45RO/CCR7/CD25/CD127/CD95/CD27 yielded CD4+ naive, central memory, regulatory and stem cell-like memory cells. Every bit of the isolated RNA underwent reverse transcription, so sequencing read expressed TCRB transcripts. The study sequenced naive, central memory and regulatory T cell samples to an average of about 4 million reads. TCRdb's table, derived via immunoSEQ multiplex PCR, lists solely in-frame clones and lacks some. The sample has about 370,000 clones, 8% to 10% seen once; the top ten hold about 0.6%. The sample is drawn from a study of beta chain features in type 1 diabetes. Study-wide findings and caveats: When Type 1 diabetes patients were examined, their TCRB CDR3s proved moderately but significantly shorter in all four CD4+ subsets.

This CDR3 spans 12 amino acids. The V gene's germline CDR1 is SGHDT and CDR2 YYEEEE. Trimming took 4 bases from V and 7 from J, leaving 8 bases between them. The TCR comes from a man aged 30 to 45 with type 1 diabetes. Sample: central memory CD4+ T cells from blood. The chain carries TRBV5-6 and TRBJ2-2; D is uncertain. CDR3 loop: CASSPRLGELFF. The CDR3 nucleotides are TGTGCCAGCAGCCCTCGACTCGGGGAGCTGTTTTTT.